There are many counts of the clone carrying this TCR beta chain. Its antigen is undetermined. The authors prepared the TCRbeta library with unique molecular identifiers. TCRdb fed the PCR reads into MiXCR, producing one record per CDR3 protein. This sample yields some 300,000 distinct CDR3 sequences, of which roughly 8.2% are seen a single time; approximately 9% belongs to the top ten. This sample is part of a study of T-cell reconstitution after alpha-beta-depleted transplantation in children. Germline CDR1 reads SQVTM; CDR2 reads ANQGSEA. V shed 5 bases and J 6 bases; nucleotides not matched to a gene: 10. The CDR3 is 14 amino acids. General study points: Newly produced T cells mostly provided counts and TCRbeta diversity after one year, as hyperexpanded clones declined.

This chain links TRBV29-1 with TRBJ2-4; TRBD2 matches 7 bases. Source: peripheral blood, taken 360 days after TCRalphabeta/CD19-depleted stem cell transplant. The source is a female patient aged 2 to 10 who had a stem cell transplant for Fanconi anemia, so the T cells may come from the graft donor. The CDR3 is CSVSGPGGRNIQYF. Here the CDR3 DNA reads TGCAGCGTTTCCGGGCCGGGGGGTAGAAACATTCAGTACTTC.